The 6 T cell receptor beta chains reported below all come from one sample, sequenced in a study of quantifying T cell responses using KT2 cells (TCRdb year 2017). A note on the overall study: RNA was DNase-treated and reverse transcribed with TCR alpha and beta constant-region primers, mostly using SuperScript III.

Library preparation used UMI-ligation and nested PCR. The data were produced on an Illumina MiSeq. Using T4 RNA ligase 1, a single-stranded oligonucleotide bearing the Illumina SP2 sequence plus a UMI was ligated onto the 3' end of the cDNA. PCR1 was run for roughly 4 cycles (98 degrees C for 15 s, 69 degrees C for 30 s, 72 degrees C for 40 s), and an equimolar mix of RC1.1 and RC1.2, covering TRBC1 and TRBC2, was used as the beta primer. TCRdb applied fastp at Q25 and MiXCR to the public reads, then kept only in-frame beta chains. Each entry is one CDR3 protein sequence, shown with its most common DNA and genes. This sample has 40,000 to 50,000 distinct CDR3 sequences in its table, and more than 15% of those were observed once. Around 43% of the sample belongs to the ten largest clones. The sequenced sample was PBMCs spiked with cells of the T cell clone KT2. All receptors derive from a human donor.

The gene calls are TRBV6-1 and TRBJ2-1, with 7 nucleotides matching TRBD2. Germline CDR1 reads MNHNS; CDR2 reads SASEGT. The CDR3 loop spans 16 amino acids. With 5 bases clipped from V and 8 bases from J, the junction kept 15 bases outside the gene matches. The CDR3 here is CASSRVAGLLGDEQFF. In nucleotides, the CDR3 is TGTGCCAGCAGTCGAGTAGCGGGTCTCTTAGGGGATGAGCAGTTCTTC.

This clonotype was counted between two and nine times. This chain joins TRBV11-2 and TRBJ2-2, with TRBD1 matching 7 bases. The CDR3 runs to 15 residues. V shed 0 bases, J shed 7 bases, and the junction held 5 bases outside the gene matches. Per the germline V gene, CDR1 is SGHAT and CDR2 is FQNNGV. Here the CDR3 reads CASSLEPGQIGELFF. CDR3 DNA: TGTGCCAGCAGCTTAGAGCCGGGACAGATCGGGGAGCTGTTTTTT.

The V gene is TRBV3-1, the J gene TRBJ1-2; D call uncertain. The CDR3 contains 14 residues. The germline V gene encodes CDR1 LGHDT and CDR2 YNNKEL (reference sequence). V gave up 4 bases and J gave up 8 bases, with 17 bases separating them. Written as DNA, the CDR3 is TGTGCCAGCAGCCGGGCTACTCACGATGGAGGCTACACCTTC. This translates into CASSRATHDGGYTF. The entire variable domain, with the rest obtained from reference TRBV3-1 and TRBJ1-2, is as follows: DTAVSQTPKYLVTQMGNDKSIKCEQNLGHDTMYWYKQDSKKFLKIMFSYNNKELIINETVPNRFSPKSPDKAHLNLHINSLELGDSAVYFCASSRATHDGGYTFGSGTRLTVV.

This clonotype was found a few times. The chain links TRBV20-1 to TRBJ2-1; TRBD1 matches at 9 bases. The germline V gene encodes CDR1 DFQATT and CDR2 SNEGSKA (reference sequence). The J segment lost 2 bases and the V segment lost 5 bases, leaving 4 bases of the junction unmatched. The CDR3 has 14 residues. The DNA of the CDR3 is TGCAGTGCTTCGACAGGGGGGCCCTACAATGAGCAGTTCTTC. Residues: CSASTGGPYNEQFF.

V and J are TRBV5-1 and TRBJ2-7; TRBD1 agrees at 8 bases. The trim removed 2 bases at V and 2 bases at J, leaving 3 bases unmatched. Germline lookup yields CDR1 SGHRS and CDR2 YFSETQ. This CDR3 has 14 residues. The CDR3 DNA reads as TGCGCCAGCAGCTTCCGGGACAGGACCTACGAGCAGTACTTC. Translating it yields CASSFRDRTYEQYF.

This clonotype was observed a few times. CDR3 sequence reads: CASSKGGNQPQHF. The CDR3 DNA sequence: TGTGCCAGCAGCAAAGGAGGCAATCAGCCCCAGCATTTT. The chain uses TRBV11-2 and TRBJ1-5, with unresolved D. There are 13 residues in the CDR3. The germline V gene has CDR1 SGHAT and CDR2 FQNNGV. Trimming cost V 5 bases and J 2 bases, with 7 bases left between them.